This TCR beta chain was obtained from a study of identical twins. Study outcomes and limitations: The study found excess low generation probability among twin-shared out-of-frame alpha sequences. For cord blood, abundant beta clonotypes had fewer insertions, unlike memory repertoires, which showed none.

The junction had 9 bases not matched to a gene; V was cut back by 4 bases and J by 2 bases. Germline V gene sequence: CDR1 SGHVS, CDR2 FQNEAQ. The CDR3 is 16 residues long. A single record per CDR3 protein comes from TCRdb applying MiXCR to the 5' RACE reads. The sample includes some 730,000 distinct CDR3 sequences, about 20% seen only once; the top ten take about 12%. Points on this clonotype: The antigen is not known.

The same data also went into a second study, on T cells expressing NK-cell markers. That paper states: The eight sequenced donors comprised seven who were HCMV-seropositive and one who was seronegative. CD8+ T cells in a handful of donors included dominant NKG2C+ clonotypes at about 1.0-7.5%.

The sequenced sample consisted of PBMCs. The gene calls are TRBV7-8 and TRBJ2-7; 9 nucleotides align to TRBD2. The receptor comes from a woman under 30 in good health. The CDR3 nucleotides are TGTGCCAGCAGCTCGGGCACCTTAGCGGGGGCCTACGAGCAGTACTTC. Its translation is CASSSGTLAGAYEQYF.